These 18 T cell receptor beta chains originate from one sample sequenced in a study of blood T cell repertoires in COVID-19. Repertoires were generated with immunoSEQ multiplex PCR, while TCRdb's copy carries only in-frame clones and drops some. Counted here are some 200,000 clones, around 89% occurring once; the ten biggest clones make up approximately 5.6%. The sample consisted of peripheral blood. The receptors originated from a man aged 40-50 years with active or convalescent COVID-19.

This chain connects TRBV11-2 to TRBJ1-2, with TRBD1 as a possible D gene (6 bases). CDR3 length: 13 residues. Germline CDR1 SGHAT, CDR2 FQNNGV. The V gene lost 1 base and the J gene lost 7 bases, with 10 bases spanning the gap. This CDR3 is CASSLAEQGGYTF. The CDR3 nucleotides read TGTGCCAGCAGCTTAGCCGAACAGGGTGGCTACACCTTC.

The rearrangement links TRBV9 to TRBJ2-3; 9 bases are a match to TRBD2. Germline V gene sequence: CDR1 SGDLS, CDR2 YYNGEE. This CDR3 has 16 residues. J was trimmed by 3 bases and V by 0 bases; bases with no gene match: 5. The CDR3 DNA follows: TGTGCCAGCAGCGTAGACGGAGCGGGGGGAACAGATACGCAGTATTTT. Protein sequence: CASSVDGAGGTDTQYF.

The chain joins TRBV7-9 to TRBJ1-3; D might be TRBD1 (5 bases). Looked up from germline, CDR1 is SEHNR and CDR2 is FQNEAQ (reference sequence). Trimming took off 4 bases at V and 4 bases at J, with 14 bases between the two ends. This CDR3 has 15 residues. As DNA, the CDR3 is TGTGCCAGCAGCTCGCAGGGACTGGCGGGAAACACCATATATTTT. Protein product: CASSSQGLAGNTIYF.

V usage is TRBV7-9 and J usage is TRBJ2-5; a weak D match, TRBD1 (5 bases). V was pared by 5 bases and J by 4 bases, with 8 bases between. The CDR3 has 12 residues. Per germline, CDR1 SEHNR and CDR2 FQNEAQ (reference sequence). In DNA, the CDR3 is TGTGCCAGCAGCCTGCAGGGAGAGACCCAGTACTTC. Amino acids: CASSLQGETQYF.

The chain links TRBV5-4 to TRBJ2-7; tentatively, D is TRBD2 (6 bases). Germline lookup yields CDR1 SGHNT and CDR2 YYREEE (reference sequence). Deletions cut 4 bases from V and 4 bases from J, with 12 bases between. The CDR3 totals 13 residues. The CDR3 DNA is TGTGCCAGCAGCGCTCCGGGGAGGTACGAGCAGTACTTC. Translation: CASSAPGRYEQYF.

V gene TRBV4-3 combines with J gene TRBJ1-5; D uncertain. The CDR3 loop spans 15 amino acids. Trimming cost V 0 bases and J 7 bases, with 13 bases left between them. Germline V gene sequence: CDR1 LGHNA, CDR2 YSLEER. In DNA form, the CDR3 reads TGCGCCAGCAGCCAAGATCTGCGCTTTCGACAGCCCCAGCATTTT. This encodes CASSQDLRFRQPQHF.

The sample holds one count of this clone. The chain joins TRBV4-2 to TRBJ1-1; 7 bases are a match to TRBD1. J was trimmed by 0 bases and V by 2 bases; bases with no gene match: 3. This CDR3 region has 15 residues. Germline loops: CDR1 LGHNA, CDR2 YNFKEQ. CDR3 DNA: TGTGCCAGCAGCCAACTAACAGGGGTGAACACTGAAGCTTTCTTT. This sequence encodes CASSQLTGVNTEAFF.

The CDR3 DNA reads TGTGCCAGCTCACCACCTCGAGGGGACGGGGGATATGGCTACACCTTC. Its translation: CASSPPRGDGGYGYTF. The chain employs TRBV18 and TRBJ1-2; D is possibly TRBD1 (5 bases). Germline V gene sequence: CDR1 KGHSH, CDR2 LQKENI. This CDR3 spans 16 amino acids. Trimming cost V 0 bases and J 5 bases, with 16 bases left between them.

The chain combines TRBV11-2 with TRBJ2-7; possible D gene TRBD2, 5 bases. Trimming stripped 5 bases from V and 1 base from J, with 12 bases between. CDR1 is SGHAT, CDR2 FQNNGV, per germline. The CDR3 loop spans 14 amino acids. CDR3 nucleotide sequence: TGTGCCAGCAGCGGCGGAGGACCTTCCTACGAGCAGTACTTC. This codes for CASSGGGPSYEQYF.

The gene calls are TRBV30 and TRBJ1-1; D gene unclear. Germline V CDR1 and CDR2: GTSNPN, SVGIG (reference sequence). V was pared by 3 bases and J by 0 bases, with 8 bases between. This CDR3 spans 13 amino acids. CDR3 DNA: TGTGCCTGGAGGCGGAGCATGAACACTGAAGCTTTCTTT. It translates to CAWRRSMNTEAFF.

The chain employs TRBV14 and TRBJ2-1; TRBD1 matches at 7 bases. The V and J ends lost 3 bases and 5 bases, in that order; junction bases with no gene match: 10. The CDR3 is 16 amino acids. The germline V gene encodes CDR1 SGHDN and CDR2 FVKESK. The CDR3 bases are TGTGCCAGCAGCCAGAAGACGGGACAGTCGAACAATGAGCAGTTCTTC. Its translation: CASSQKTGQSNNEQFF.

The chain is built from TRBV7-6 and TRBJ2-2; no firm D call. This CDR3 comprises 15 residues. Germline V lookup: CDR1 SGHVS, CDR2 FNYEAQ. The V and J ends lost 0 bases and 1 base respectively, with 6 bases between them. The CDR3 spells CASSLAGGNTGELFF. As DNA, the CDR3 is TGTGCCAGCAGCTTAGCCGGCGGGAACACCGGGGAGCTGTTTTTT. Supplemented by reference TRBV7-6 and TRBJ2-2, the full variable domain reads GAGVSQSPRYKVTKRGQDVALRCDPISGHVSLYWYRQALGQGPEFLTYFNYEAQQDKSGLPNDRFSAERPEGSISTLTIQRTEQRDSAMYRCASSLAGGNTGELFFGEGSRLTVL.

The chain combines TRBV5-1 with TRBJ2-1; weak D call: TRBD2 (5 bases). Trimming took 2 bases from V and 2 from J, leaving 11 bases between them. CDR3 length: 15 amino acids. Germline lookup yields CDR1 SGHRS and CDR2 YFSETQ. CDR3 coding DNA: TGCGCCAGCAGCTTAGGAGGACCCACCTACAATGAGCAGTTCTTC. Residues: CASSLGGPTYNEQFF.

The gene calls are TRBV21-1 and TRBJ2-1; TRBD2 is the table's D call and was not checked against the DNA. TRBV21-1 is recorded as a pseudogene. The CDR3 is made up of 14 amino acids. The chain's CDR3 is CASSGRTSGGLGFF. Here the CDR3 DNA reads TGTGCCAGCAGCGGACGGACTAGCGGGGGGCTCGGGTTCTTC.

The chain has TRBV18 and TRBJ2-5; TRBD2 aligns across 7 bases. The V gene end was trimmed by 5 bases and the J gene end by 0 bases; junction bases not matched to a gene: 6. The CDR3 consists of 15 residues. Germline V gene lookup returns CDR1 KGHSH and CDR2 LQKENI. CDR3 loop: CASSSSSGNQETQYF. Here the CDR3 DNA reads TGTGCCAGCTCATCTTCGAGCGGGAACCAAGAGACCCAGTACTTC.

The chain employs TRBV18 and TRBJ1-6, with 7 bases identical to TRBD1. From germline, CDR1 is KGHSH and CDR2 LQKENI. CDR3 length: 16 amino acids. V shed 2 bases, J shed 7 bases, and the junction held 8 bases outside the gene matches. The chain's CDR3 is CASSPATGVQNSPLHF. The CDR3 region has the DNA TGTGCCAGCTCACCAGCCACAGGGGTGCAGAATTCACCCCTCCACTTT. Variable domain in full (rest from reference TRBV18 and TRBJ1-6): NAGVMQNPRHLVRRRGQEARLRCSPMKGHSHVYWYRQLPEEGLKFMVYLQKENIIDESGMPKERFSAEFPKEGPSILRIQQVVRGDSAAYFCASSPATGVQNSPLHFGNGTRLTVT.

The rearrangement links TRBV4-1 to TRBJ2-3, with TRBD1 matching 8 bases. Trimming cost V 3 bases and J 0 bases; bases outside gene matches: 2. The length of the CDR3 is 15 residues. The germline V gene has CDR1 MGHRA and CDR2 YSYEKL. The CDR3: CASSHQGASTDTQYF. The DNA for the CDR3 is TGCGCCAGCAGCCATCAGGGGGCCAGCACAGATACGCAGTATTTT.

V usage is TRBV3-1 (or the pseudogene TRBV3-2) and J usage is TRBJ2-7, with 7 bases fitting TRBD1. This CDR3 has 13 residues. V lost 4 bases, J lost 7 bases, and 7 bases stayed unmatched. In germline, CDR1 is LGHDT, CDR2 YNNKEL (reference sequence). CDR3 in amino acids: CASSLTGTEEQYF. The CDR3 coding sequence is TGTGCCAGCAGCCTCACCGGGACAGAAGAGCAGTACTTC.